This T cell receptor beta chain was documented in a study of blood T cell repertoires in COVID-19. Study at large: The study drew acute and convalescent COVID-19 samples from the United States, Italy and Spain.

In the original workflow: Amplification of reference gene primers was used by the study to estimate nucleated cell counts. Assay used: immunoSEQ multiplex PCR; TCRdb lists only in-frame clones, some missing. V and J calls and clone size are copied from that table; D and trimming were computed from the DNA. The sample yields some 120,000 clones, more than 75% seen once. The CDR3 has 16 amino acids. V lost 2 bases and J lost 2, with 13 bases in between. Germline-derived CDR1 and CDR2 are MGHRA and YSYEKL. The J gene is TRBJ1-5, the V gene TRBV4-1; D perhaps matches TRBD1 (5 bases). The material sequenced was peripheral blood. The TCR comes from a human donor in a cohort sampled during active COVID-19. The CDR3 bases are TGCGCCAGCAGCCAACAGGGAGGCGGGGGCAATCAGCCCCAGCATTTT. This encodes CASSQQGGGGNQPQHF.